This T cell receptor (beta chain) was sequenced in a study of response to subunit inactivated influenza vaccine. Study results and limitations: Each seasonal influenza vaccination, the authors suggested, recruits few new T cells.

This clonotype has only a few counts. Its antigen is undetermined. TCRdb processed the RT-PCR reads anew with MiXCR; each CDR3 protein has one entry. The top ten hold about 10% of the sample, which has 530,000 or so distinct CDR3 sequences, roughly 10% seen once. CDR3 size: 16 residues. V lost 4 bases to trimming and J lost 0 bases, with 14 bases between them. The germline V gene encodes CDR1 LGHNA and CDR2 YNFKEQ. This specimen consisted of PBMCs from blood, obtained on the day of vaccination. The source is a man aged 50-60 years who received an inactivated influenza vaccine. The V call is TRBV4-2, the J call TRBJ2-3; tentative D call: TRBD2 (6 bases). The CDR3 is CASSPSAGTSTDTQYF. The CDR3 DNA is TGTGCCAGCAGCCCGTCGGCGGGGACTAGCACAGATACGCAGTATTTT.